Below, 17 T cell receptor beta chains from the same sample are listed, as sequenced in a study of blood T cells in healthy people across ages. Then a second PCR, running roughly 7 to 11 cycles, was carried out with a sample-barcoded 5' primer and a J-beta primer mix. MiXCR was run by TCRdb on the 5' RACE reads, yielding one entry per CDR3 protein. The sample has hundreds of thousands of distinct CDR3 sequences, around two fifths seen once. Source material: blood. The receptors were gathered from a man in his 60s in good health.

The rearrangement uses TRBV29-1 and TRBJ1-1; D is possibly TRBD1 (5 bases). The CDR3 consists of 12 residues. Trimming left V 1 base short and J 8 bases short, with 11 bases between. CDR1 is SQVTM, CDR2 ANQGSEA, per germline. CDR3 residues: CSVEGGGTEAFF. CDR3 in DNA: TGCAGCGTTGAAGGGGGGGGAACCGAAGCTTTCTTT.

The chain is built from TRBV5-1 and TRBJ2-5; TRBD2 might be the D (7 bases). The CDR3 consists of 15 residues. V was shortened by 0 bases and J by 2 bases, with 11 bases between the two germline ends. Germline CDR1 reads SGHRS; CDR2 reads YFSETQ. The CDR3 DNA sequence: TGCGCCAGCAGCTTGGAGGGGGGGGCGCAAGAGACCCAGTACTTC. This sequence encodes CASSLEGGAQETQYF.

The chain links TRBV7-2 to TRBJ2-5; D assignment may be TRBD1 or TRBD2 (5 bases each). From germline, CDR1 is SGHTA and CDR2 FQGNSA. Deletions cut 5 bases from V and 5 bases from J, with 18 bases between. The CDR3 runs 15 residues. The chain's CDR3 is CASSPRGSHAETQYF. In DNA form, the CDR3 reads TGTGCCAGCAGCCCGAGGGGCTCCCATGCGGAGACCCAGTACTTC.

This rearrangement joins TRBV20-1 to TRBJ2-3; the D gene is possibly TRBD2 (6 bases). Trimming took off 0 bases at V and 3 bases at J, with 13 bases between the two ends. The germline CDR1 and CDR2 sequences are DFQATT and SNEGSKA (reference sequence). This CDR3 has 15 amino acids. The CDR3 is CSARDIVRGTDTQYF. DNA for the CDR3: TGCAGTGCTAGAGATATAGTTCGGGGGACAGATACGCAGTATTTT.

The chain joins TRBV6-5 to TRBJ2-5; 7 bases map to TRBD1. The end of the DNA aligns better with TRBJ2-7, so the J call may be wrong. Germline V gives CDR1 MNHEY, CDR2 SVGAGI. This CDR3 has 13 amino acids. CDR3 bases: TGTGCCAGCCGAGGGACAGATTCTGACGAGCAGTACTTC. Amino acid sequence: CASRGTDSDEQYF.

The chain employs TRBV30 and TRBJ2-7, with 8 bases matching TRBD1. The CDR3 is made up of 15 amino acids. The junction had 7 bases not matched to a gene; V was cut back by 2 bases and J by 1 base. Germline V gene data show CDR1 as GTSNPN and CDR2 as SVGIG (reference sequence). The CDR3 sequence: CAWSPQGALSYEQYF. Here the CDR3 DNA reads TGTGCCTGGAGTCCTCAGGGGGCTCTATCCTACGAGCAGTACTTC.

This chain connects TRBV7-2 to TRBJ1-1, with no clear D. Germline values: CDR1 SGHTA, CDR2 FQGNSA. The CDR3 length is 14 residues. Trimming removed 1 base at V and 2 bases at J, with 8 bases between. This chain's CDR3 is CASSLVTLNTEAFF. The CDR3 DNA reads TGTGCCAGCAGCTTAGTTACGTTAAACACTGAAGCTTTCTTT.

The rearrangement uses TRBV28 and TRBJ1-1; 8 bases are a match to TRBD1. The CDR3 extends over 13 amino acids. CDR1 is MDHEN, CDR2 SYDVKM, per germline. Trimming took 4 bases from V and 10 from J; bases not matched to a gene: 8. This CDR3 is CASSSGQGGRAFF. CDR3 DNA: TGTGCCAGCAGTTCCGGACAGGGCGGGAGAGCTTTCTTT.

The count of this clonotype is one. The chain couples TRBV21-1 to TRBJ2-1; whether TRBD2, the table's D call, matches the DNA was not checked. TRBV21-1 is deemed a pseudogene. This CDR3 region has 19 residues. CDR3 loop: CASSKNLIAGVESYNEQFF. DNA of the CDR3: TGTGCCAGCAGCAAAAATCTGATAGCGGGGGTGGAATCCTACAATGAGCAGTTCTTC.

At least ten counts were recorded for this clonotype. V usage is TRBV3-1 and J usage is TRBJ2-5; no reliable D call. The ends were cut back, 4 bases at V and 5 bases at J, with 14 bases in the middle. The germline gives CDR1 LGHDT, CDR2 YNNKEL (reference sequence). This CDR3 is built from 14 residues. CDR3 residues: CASSRDQLVETQYF. In DNA form, the CDR3 reads TGTGCCAGCAGCCGCGACCAATTAGTGGAGACCCAGTACTTC.

V is TRBV30 and J is TRBJ2-7; D possibly corresponds to TRBD1 (6 bases). The DNA matches TRBJ2-5 better at its end, which makes the J call doubtful. Germline V lookup: CDR1 GTSNPN, CDR2 SVGIG (reference sequence). This CDR3 is 13 amino acids long. The CDR3, as DNA: TGTGCCTGGACCCAACAGGGTCCGGCGACCCAGTACTTC. Its protein is CAWTQQGPATQYF.

The gene calls are TRBV12-3 or TRBV12-4 and TRBJ2-7; 13 bases are a match to TRBD2. The length of the CDR3 is 16 residues. The J segment lost 5 bases and the V segment lost 5 bases, leaving 9 bases of the junction unmatched. The CDR3 region has the DNA TGTGCCAGCAGTCAGCGCCGGACTAGCGGGGGCGACGAGCAGTACTTC. Its translation is CASSQRRTSGGDEQYF.

Details on this clonotype: The junction departs from germline at one end; a sequencing error may be responsible. This rearrangement joins TRBV4-1 to TRBJ1-6; the D is unclear. From germline, CDR1 is MGHRA and CDR2 YSYEKL. There are 17 residues in the CDR3. The CDR3 nucleotides read TGCGCCGGCAGCCTAAGGCCTCGCGGGGAGTCGGATTCACCCCTCCACTTT. Amino acids: CAGSLRPRGESDSPLHF.

The rearrangement links TRBV4-3 to TRBJ1-5; D unresolved. There are 15 residues in the CDR3. Germline V gene lookup returns CDR1 LGHNA and CDR2 YSLEER. V gave up 0 bases and J gave up 3 bases, with 9 bases separating them. The CDR3 spells CASSQERTFNQPQHF. The CDR3 nucleotides are TGCGCCAGCAGCCAAGAAAGGACCTTCAATCAGCCCCAGCATTTT.

This clonotype was seen repeatedly, ten times or more. The chain is built from TRBV10-3 and TRBJ2-7; D not certain. V lost 3 bases to trimming and J lost 1 base, with 7 bases between them. This CDR3 is 13 amino acids long. CDR1 and CDR2 (germline): ENHRY, SYGVKD. In DNA form, the CDR3 reads TGTGCCATCAGTGATGAGGTTTCCTACGAGCAGTACTTC. This gives the protein CAISDEVSYEQYF.

The chain couples TRBV6-5 to TRBJ1-2; no reliable D call. Germline V CDR1 and CDR2: MNHEY, SVGAGI. The V end lost 7 bases, the J end lost 3 bases, and 15 bases lay between the germline ends. The length of the CDR3 is 14 residues. The CDR3 sequence: CASTPRESYYGYTF. In DNA form, the CDR3 reads TGTGCCAGCACCCCTAGGGAGAGTTACTATGGCTACACCTTC.

In this sample, this clonotype turned up a few times. In nucleotides, the CDR3 is TGTGCCAGCAGCCAGGTCCCCGGACAGGGCTACGAGCAGTACTTC. Translation: CASSQVPGQGYEQYF. V usage is TRBV3-1 and J usage is TRBJ2-7, with 8 bases lining up with TRBD1. Germline lookup yields CDR1 LGHDT and CDR2 YNNKEL (reference sequence). With 3 bases clipped from V and 3 bases from J, the junction kept 7 bases outside the gene matches. The CDR3 loop spans 15 amino acids.